Below are 23 T cell receptor beta chains sequenced from a single sample in a study of T cells in Graves' hyperthyroidism and ophthalmopathy. It was RNA transcripts that yielded the amplified TCR beta CDR3 regions. Initially, a first-round RT-PCR of the TCR CDR3 employed the HTBI primer set. TCRdb fed the multiplex PCR reads into MiXCR, producing one record per CDR3 protein. The table has roughly 420,000 distinct CDR3 sequences, about an eighth seen once. The material sequenced was blood. These receptors were obtained from a young woman with Graves' hyperthyroidism.

This clonotype was counted ten times or more. V usage is TRBV30 and J usage is TRBJ2-1; D remains ambiguous. The CDR3 has 13 residues. Germline CDR1 GTSNPN, CDR2 SVGIG (reference sequence). The V end was cut by 5 bases, the J end by 2 bases, with 10 bases between. The CDR3 region has the DNA TGTGCCTGGTCTCCGCCCCCCTACAATGAGCAGTTCTTC. Protein sequence: CAWSPPPYNEQFF.

This chain links TRBV19 with TRBJ2-1, with TRBD2 matching over 9 bases. Germline V gives CDR1 LNHDA, CDR2 SQIVND (reference sequence). The CDR3 is 15 amino acids. V dropped 6 bases and J dropped 0; count of bases not matched to a gene: 3. Here the CDR3 reads CASSPSGTSYNEQFF. In nucleotides, the CDR3 is TGTGCCAGTAGCCCTAGCGGGACCTCCTACAATGAGCAGTTCTTC.

This clonotype was seen a handful of times. This rearrangement joins TRBV5-1 to TRBJ2-3; 7 positions agree with TRBD1. The CDR3 has 16 residues. CDR1 is SGHRS, CDR2 YFSETQ, per germline. The V segment lost 4 bases and the J segment 4 bases; nucleotides outside the gene matches: 12. CDR3 sequence reads: CASSRQGQSLADTQYF. The CDR3 DNA reads as TGCGCCAGCAGCCGACAGGGACAGAGTTTAGCAGATACGCAGTATTTT.

The chain employs TRBV6-2 or TRBV6-3 and TRBJ2-7; perhaps D is TRBD1 or TRBD2 (5 bases each). Germline lookup yields CDR1 MNHEY and CDR2 SVGEGT. The V and J ends lost 5 bases and 5 bases respectively, with 13 bases between them. The CDR3 covers 13 residues. The CDR3 DNA sequence: TGTGCCAGCAGTCCCTCGGGGACCCACGAGCAGTACTTC. Its protein product is CASSPSGTHEQYF.

This clonotype was found a few times. This sequence joins TRBV10-3 and TRBJ2-5; tentatively, D is TRBD2 (5 bases). V was cut by 0 bases and J by 5 bases, with 13 bases left in between. CDR1 ENHRY and CDR2 SYGVKD come from the germline V gene. The CDR3 covers 15 residues. The CDR3 is CAISESASGRETQYF. CDR3 sequence (DNA): TGTGCCATCAGTGAGTCGGCCAGCGGCCGGGAGACCCAGTACTTC.

This clonotype was seen repeatedly, ten times or more. V usage is TRBV10-3 and J usage is TRBJ2-1; either TRBD1 or TRBD2 may fit D (5 bases each). CDR3 length equals 12 residues. The V and J ends lost 8 bases and 10 bases respectively, with 15 bases between them. CDR1 and CDR2 (germline): ENHRY, SYGVKD. CDR3 DNA sequence: TGTGCCATCGGTGGGGGAGTACTGGAGCAGTTCTTC. Protein sequence: CAIGGGVLEQFF.

This clonotype was observed a handful of times. V usage is TRBV3-1 and J usage is TRBJ2-2; unclear D gene. Germline V lookup: CDR1 LGHDT, CDR2 YNNKEL (reference sequence). CDR3 size: 16 residues. Trimming took 0 bases from V and 1 from J, leaving 9 bases between them. The CDR3 DNA is TGTGCCAGCAGCCAAGAACGGGCGGTGAACACCGGGGAGCTGTTTTTT. The encoded protein is CASSQERAVNTGELFF.

This clonotype was counted at least ten times. The chain uses TRBV6-1 and TRBJ2-7, with 8 bases aligning to TRBD1. With 6 bases clipped from V and 3 bases from J, the junction kept 16 bases outside the gene matches. CDR1 is MNHNS, CDR2 SASEGT, per germline. The CDR3 has 17 amino acids. In nucleotides, the CDR3 is TGTGCCAGCAGAAGCCTGGTCCGGCAGGGGGCGGGCTACGAGCAGTACTTC. Translating gives CASRSLVRQGAGYEQYF.

This clonotype was found many times. The chain recombines TRBV7-2 with TRBJ1-3, with D possibly TRBD1 on 5 matching bases. The CDR3 is made up of 16 amino acids. The V end lost 5 bases, the J end lost 2 bases, and 16 bases lay between the germline ends. The germline gives CDR1 SGHTA, CDR2 FQGNSA. CDR3 coding DNA: TGTGCCAGCAGCCTCCGAGCCGGGGCCGCTGGAAACACCATATATTTT. The encoded protein is CASSLRAGAAGNTIYF.

This clonotype has a count of ten or more. V usage is TRBV28 and J usage is TRBJ2-7; D perhaps matches TRBD2 (6 bases). Germline lookup yields CDR1 MDHEN and CDR2 SYDVKM. Trimming left V 6 bases short and J 7 bases short, with 16 bases between. This CDR3 is 13 amino acids long. The CDR3 DNA follows: TGTGCCAGCAGGGGGACTCCGTCACGGGAGCAGTACTTC. As protein: CASRGTPSREQYF.

Notes on this clonotype: A single base separates this from a much larger clone, so it may be a read error. J is TRBJ1-6 and V is TRBV11-2; weak D call: TRBD1 (5 bases). The CDR3 length is 16 residues. Germline values: CDR1 SGHAT, CDR2 FQNNGV. The CDR3 DNA reads as TGTGCCAGCAGCTTAGGGGGGTGGGGAATCAATTCACCCCCCCACTTT. Translation: CASSLGGWGINSPPHF.

This clonotype was detected many times. J is TRBJ2-7 and V is TRBV7-2; D may match TRBD1 or TRBD2 (5 bases each). The CDR3 extends over 14 amino acids. CDR1 is SGHTA and CDR2 is FQGNSA in the germline V gene. V was shortened by 5 bases and J by 0 bases, with 11 bases between the two germline ends. CDR3 in amino acids: CASSRDASSYEQYF. The CDR3 nucleotides are TGTGCCAGCAGCCGGGACGCGAGCTCCTACGAGCAGTACTTC.

This clonotype was seen at least ten times. This rearrangement joins TRBV2 to TRBJ2-3, with a weak D call TRBD2 (6 bases). V was clipped by 4 bases and J by 5 bases, with 13 bases between them. Germline V gene data show CDR1 as SNHLY and CDR2 as FYNNEI. The CDR3 runs to 14 residues. CDR3 loop: CASSGGAGKDTQYF. CDR3 sequence (DNA): TGTGCCAGCAGTGGGGGCGCGGGGAAAGATACGCAGTATTTT.

In this sample, this clonotype turned up many times. The chain couples TRBV28 to TRBJ1-1; the D is unclear. The V gene's germline CDR1 is MDHEN and CDR2 SYDVKM. V was cut by 3 bases and J by 6 bases, with 14 bases left in between. The CDR3 is made up of 14 amino acids. CDR3 nucleotides: TGTGCCAGCAGTTTTAGGAGGGTTGCATCTGAAGCTTTCTTT. It translates to CASSFRRVASEAFF. Using reference TRBV28 and TRBJ1-1 for the parts outside the CDR3, the full variable domain is DVKVTQSSRYLVKRTGEKVFLECVQDMDHENMFWYRQDPGLGLRLIYFSYDVKMKEKGDIPEGYSVSREKKERFSLILESASTNQTSMYLCASSFRRVASEAFFGQGTRLTVV.

This sequence joins TRBV7-3 and TRBJ2-5, with 10 bases lining up with TRBD2. V shed 2 bases, J shed 1 base, and the junction held 7 bases outside the gene matches. The CDR3 has 17 amino acids. The germline gives CDR1 SGHTA, CDR2 FQGTGA. CDR3 sequence (DNA): TGTGCCAGCAGCTTATTAGGGCCTAGCGGGAGCCAAGAGACCCAGTACTTC. Translating gives CASSLLGPSGSQETQYF.

The table lists this clonotype with many counts. The J gene is TRBJ2-1, the V gene TRBV28; the match to TRBD2 covers 8 bases. The CDR3 totals 13 residues. Losses at the gene ends were 5 bases for V and 3 bases for J; bases not matched to a gene: 0. Looked up from germline, CDR1 is MDHEN and CDR2 is SYDVKM. The CDR3 DNA sequence: TGTGCCAGCAGTAGCGGGGGCTACAATGAGCAGTTCTTC. This encodes CASSSGGYNEQFF.

This clonotype was detected many times. The chain recombines TRBV9 with TRBJ2-1; TRBD2 is a possible D gene (5 bases). The CDR3 covers 16 residues. Germline V gene sequence: CDR1 SGDLS, CDR2 YYNGEE. Trimming removed 0 bases at V and 2 bases at J, with 12 bases between. The CDR3 nucleotides read TGTGCCAGCAGCGTAGGGGGAGCGGCTACCTACAATGAGCAGTTCTTC. It encodes CASSVGGAATYNEQFF.

In this sample, this clonotype turned up a few times. Given a much more abundant clone one base away, this may be a read error. V gene TRBV7-9 combines with J gene TRBJ2-1; 7 positions agree with TRBD1. The junction had 12 bases not matched to a gene; V was cut back by 5 bases and J by 8 bases. The CDR3 sequence is 15 residues long. The germline gives CDR1 SEHNR, CDR2 FQNEAQ (reference sequence). This CDR3 reads CASSQRQGRLDEQFF. In nucleotides, the CDR3 is TGTGCCAGCAGCCAAAGACAGGGACGACTCGATGAGCAGTTCTTC.

The rearrangement joins TRBV5-1 to TRBJ1-1; D not certain. The CDR3 extends over 13 amino acids. The V end was cut by 0 bases, the J end by 6 bases, with 9 bases between. Looked up from germline, CDR1 is SGHRS and CDR2 is YFSETQ. CDR3 protein: CASSLAFNSEAFF. CDR3 bases: TGCGCCAGCAGCTTGGCCTTTAATTCTGAAGCTTTCTTT.

The chain uses TRBV14 and TRBJ2-5, with TRBD2 identical over 15 bases. Trimming removed 3 bases from V and 5 bases from J; junction bases left unmatched: 4. Per the germline V gene, CDR1 is SGHDN and CDR2 is FVKESK. The CDR3 is 16 residues long. The CDR3 DNA is TGTGCCAGCAGCCACAGAGGACTAGCGGGAGGGGAGACCCAGTACTTC. Amino acid sequence: CASSHRGLAGGETQYF.

The chain joins TRBV20-1 to TRBJ2-3; no clear D. CDR3 size: 15 residues. Germline CDR1 DFQATT, CDR2 SNEGSKA (reference sequence). V gave up 0 bases and J gave up 4 bases, with 14 bases separating them. CDR3 protein: CSARDLGFEADTQYF. The CDR3 region has the DNA TGCAGTGCTAGAGATCTCGGGTTTGAGGCAGATACGCAGTATTTT.

This clonotype was counted at least ten times. The V call is TRBV4-3, the J call TRBJ2-4; 10 positions match TRBD1. V trimming: 0 bases; J trimming: 7 bases; junction bases outside the gene matches: 3. This CDR3 comprises 15 residues. CDR1 is LGHNA and CDR2 is YSLEER in the germline V gene. CDR3 sequence: CASSQDVGQGNIQYF. The CDR3 nucleotides read TGCGCCAGCAGCCAAGATGTGGGACAGGGGAACATTCAGTACTTC.

V gene TRBV5-4 combines with J gene TRBJ1-1; unclear D gene. Germline-derived CDR1 and CDR2 are SGHNT and YYREEE (reference sequence). The CDR3 has 14 residues. V was cut by 2 bases and J by 2 bases, with 10 bases left in between. CDR3 sequence (DNA): TGTGCCAGCAGCTTTGAGCTGTCTAACACTGAAGCTTTCTTT. Its translation is CASSFELSNTEAFF.